A single sample gave rise to the 24 T cell receptor beta chains below, sequenced in a study of blood T cell repertoires in COVID-19. Generated by immunoSEQ multiplex PCR, the TCRdb table keeps only in-frame clones and is missing some. Altogether tens of thousands of clones are present, roughly 91% being singletons, with the ten largest covering under 1.5%. The sequenced material came from PBMCs or T cells enriched from blood (not recorded which). The receptors were sampled from a woman aged 50 to 65 with acute COVID-19.

The chain combines TRBV12-3 or TRBV12-4 with TRBJ2-3; 7 bases line up with TRBD2. The CDR3 covers 12 residues. Trimming at V came to 3 bases and at J to 6 bases, leaving 0 bases not matched to a gene. CDR3 sequence: CASSFGRDTQYF. CDR3 sequence (DNA): TGTGCCAGCAGTTTCGGGAGGGATACGCAGTATTTT.

The chain recombines TRBV19 with TRBJ1-2; D not certain. The germline gives CDR1 LNHDA, CDR2 SQIVND (reference sequence). The CDR3 totals 12 residues. V was trimmed by 3 bases and J by 13 bases, leaving 15 bases between them. The CDR3 region is CASSMLRTGFTF. For the CDR3, the DNA is TGTGCCAGTAGTATGCTCAGGACTGGGTTCACCTTC.

The rearrangement joins TRBV7-2 to TRBJ1-2; TRBD1 matches at 9 bases. Per the germline V gene, CDR1 is SGHTA and CDR2 is FQGNSA. V was clipped by 5 bases and J by 8 bases; unmatched bases: 6. This CDR3 contains 13 residues. The CDR3 loop reads CASSMDRGGGYTF. In DNA, the CDR3 is TGTGCCAGCAGCATGGACAGGGGTGGCGGCTACACCTTC.

This rearrangement joins TRBV5-8 to TRBJ1-2; a possible D gene is TRBD1 (5 bases). The germline gives CDR1 SGHTS, CDR2 YDEGEE. This CDR3 is built from 14 residues. V gave up 4 bases and J gave up 4 bases, with 14 bases separating them. The CDR3 bases are TGTGCCAGCAGCCCCCCAGGGTTGATCTATGGCTACACCTTC. Translated, it gives CASSPPGLIYGYTF. Full variable domain (remainder filled in from reference TRBV5-8 and TRBJ1-2): EAGVTQSPTHLIKTRGQQATLRCSPISGHTSVYWYQQALGLGLQFLLWYDEGEERNRGNFPPRFSGRQFPNYSSELNVNALELEDSALYLCASSPPGLIYGYTFGSGTRLTVV.

V usage is TRBV5-4 and J usage is TRBJ2-6; D is perhaps TRBD1 (5 bases). The CDR3 loop spans 17 amino acids. Germline CDR1 and CDR2: SGHNT and YYREEE (reference sequence). Between the trimmed V and J ends, which lost 2 bases and 1 base, there was a span of 13 bases. CDR3 nucleotides: TGTGCCAGCAGCTTTGGGAACAGGTTTTCTGGGGCCAACGTCCTGACTTTC. Translating gives CASSFGNRFSGANVLTF.

This chain connects TRBV24-1 to TRBJ1-1, with D perhaps matching TRBD1 (5 bases). Trimming stripped 4 bases from V and 5 bases from J, with 13 bases between. This CDR3 has 14 residues. CDR1 KGHDR and CDR2 SFDVKD come from the germline V gene. The CDR3 DNA reads as TGTGCCACCAGTGAAGGGGCCCGGAGAACTGAAGCTTTCTTT. Amino acids: CATSEGARRTEAFF.

The chain is built from TRBV5-1 and TRBJ2-3, with D tentatively TRBD2 (5 bases). Germline CDR1 reads SGHRS; CDR2 reads YFSETQ. Trimming took 4 bases from V and 2 from J, leaving 20 bases between them. The length of the CDR3 is 17 residues. CDR3 sequence reads: CASSRAGETSSTDTQYF. Written as DNA, the CDR3 is TGCGCCAGCAGCCGCGCTGGGGAGACCAGCTCCACAGATACGCAGTATTTT.

The chain joins TRBV7-3 to TRBJ2-1; 14 bases map to TRBD2. After removal of 8 bases from V and 2 bases from J, the junction contained 8 bases not matched to a gene. The CDR3 covers 17 residues. Per germline, CDR1 SGHTA and CDR2 FQGTGA. Here the CDR3 DNA reads TGTGCCAGCCGACTAGCGGGAGGGCCAGGGGCCTACAATGAGCAGTTCTTC. Its protein product is CASRLAGGPGAYNEQFF.

V gene TRBV12-5 combines with J gene TRBJ2-2; 10 nucleotides match TRBD1. Germline assignment: CDR1 LGHNT and CDR2 FRNRAP. V shed 5 bases, J shed 6 bases, and the junction held 9 bases outside the gene matches. The CDR3 contains 16 residues. This CDR3 reads CASGTMTGGWSGELFF. The CDR3 DNA reads TGTGCTAGTGGTACCATGACAGGGGGCTGGTCCGGGGAGCTGTTTTTT.

The V gene is TRBV12-5, the J gene TRBJ2-1; 8 bases map to TRBD2. The CDR3 covers 15 residues. With 6 bases clipped from V and 7 bases from J, the junction kept 11 bases outside the gene matches. From germline, CDR1 is LGHNT and CDR2 FRNRAP. The CDR3 DNA sequence: TGTGCTAGTGGCCCATCGCGGGGGGCGGGGAATGAGCAGTTCTTC. It specifies CASGPSRGAGNEQFF.

This clone showed up just once. The rearrangement uses TRBV2 and TRBJ2-7, with 13 bases fitting TRBD2. Germline V gives CDR1 SNHLY, CDR2 FYNNEI. V shed 4 bases and J 4 bases; nucleotides not matched to a gene: 7. CDR3 length equals 16 residues. The CDR3 reads CASSVGGTSGNYEQYF. CDR3 DNA: TGTGCCAGCAGTGTGGGGGGGACTAGCGGGAATTACGAGCAGTACTTC.

The chain employs TRBV7-2 and TRBJ2-1; D is perhaps TRBD1 (6 bases). Germline V lookup: CDR1 SGHTA, CDR2 FQGNSA. V lost 2 bases, J lost 3 bases, and 11 bases lay in between. The CDR3 length is 15 residues. Written as DNA, the CDR3 is TGTGCCAGCAGCTTAACCCCGGACAGCTACAATGAGCAGTTCTTC. Amino acid sequence: CASSLTPDSYNEQFF.

The gene calls are TRBV6-4 and TRBJ2-2, with D perhaps TRBD2 (5 bases). This CDR3 contains 13 residues. The germline V gene encodes CDR1 MRHNA and CDR2 SNTAGT. Between the trimmed V and J ends, which lost 8 bases and 5 bases, there was a span of 12 bases. Written as DNA, the CDR3 is TGTGCCAGCCAACCCGAGCGGACCGGGGAGCTGTTTTTT. It yields the protein CASQPERTGELFF.

This chain links TRBV28 with TRBJ2-1; D is uncertain. In germline, CDR1 is MDHEN, CDR2 SYDVKM. The V end was cut by 1 base, the J end by 4 bases, with 8 bases between. CDR3 length: 14 residues. The CDR3 here is CASSLLGAYNEQFF. CDR3 nucleotide sequence: TGTGCCAGCAGTTTATTAGGAGCTTACAATGAGCAGTTCTTC.

V usage is TRBV9 and J usage is TRBJ2-7; 13 positions agree with TRBD2. V dropped 4 bases and J dropped 1; count of bases not matched to a gene: 8. Germline lookup yields CDR1 SGDLS and CDR2 YYNGEE. The CDR3 contains 17 residues. The CDR3 is CASSPWEGLAGSYEQYF. The CDR3, as DNA: TGTGCCAGCAGCCCATGGGAGGGACTAGCGGGATCCTACGAGCAGTACTTC.

A single count supports this clone. Other DNA sequences in the sample encode the same CDR3. The chain carries TRBV12-3 or TRBV12-4 and TRBJ1-2; D is undetermined. The CDR3 loop spans 13 amino acids. The ends were cut back, 5 bases at V and 4 bases at J, with 11 bases in the middle. CDR3 sequence: CASSPTGTYGYTF. The CDR3 nucleotides read TGTGCCAGCAGTCCGACGGGTACCTATGGCTACACCTTC.

V is TRBV7-8 and J is TRBJ2-7, with D perhaps TRBD2 (5 bases). Trimming removed 5 bases from V and 0 bases from J, with 11 bases in between. The CDR3 spans 14 residues. CDR1 SGHVS and CDR2 FQNEAQ come from the germline V gene. Written as DNA, the CDR3 is TGTGCCAGCAGCGCTATGACTAACTCCTACGAGCAGTACTTC. Translation: CASSAMTNSYEQYF.

About this clone: This same CDR3 is encoded by further DNA sequences in the sample. The chain uses TRBV7-8 and TRBJ1-2; TRBD1 matches at 9 bases. This CDR3 is built from 15 residues. Germline values: CDR1 SGHVS, CDR2 FQNEAQ. Trimming removed 1 base from V and 6 bases from J; junction bases left unmatched: 6. The CDR3 reads CASSLGGQGRDGYTF. For the CDR3, the DNA is TGTGCCAGCAGCTTAGGGGGACAGGGAAGGGATGGCTACACCTTC.

A single count supports this clone. The V and J genes are TRBV9 and TRBJ2-2; perhaps TRBD2 as D (6 bases). The CDR3 runs to 16 residues. Trimming took off 3 bases at V and 0 bases at J, with 12 bases between the two ends. Germline V CDR1 and CDR2: SGDLS, YYNGEE. Here the CDR3 reads CASSGLAYANTGELFF. The CDR3 nucleotides are TGTGCCAGCAGCGGTCTAGCGTACGCGAACACCGGGGAGCTGTTTTTT.

This clone occurred once. The V call is TRBV5-6, the J call TRBJ1-1; perhaps TRBD1 as D (6 bases). CDR3 length equals 14 residues. V lost 4 bases, J lost 4 bases, and 14 bases lay in between. Germline V CDR1 and CDR2: SGHDT, YYEEEE. In DNA form, the CDR3 reads TGTGCCAGCAGCGTAAACAGGGTAGGCACTGAAGCTTTCTTT. The encoded protein is CASSVNRVGTEAFF.

The chain is built from TRBV6-2 or TRBV6-3 and TRBJ1-5, with TRBD1 as a possible D gene (5 bases). The CDR3 has 14 residues. The V gene's germline CDR1 is MNHEY and CDR2 SVGEGT. V dropped 0 bases and J dropped 10 bases, with 13 bases sitting between them. CDR3 DNA: TGTGCCAGCAGTTACTCGACGGGGGGACTCCCCCAGCATTTT. Translation gives CASSYSTGGLPQHF.

The chain links TRBV30 to TRBJ2-1, with 9 bases that match TRBD2. Germline CDR1 GTSNPN, CDR2 SVGIG (reference sequence). The ends lost 0 bases at V and 5 bases at J; junction bases unmatched: 23. This CDR3 has 21 residues. The CDR3 here is CAWSVYGQVLAGFPFHNEQFF. The DNA for the CDR3 is TGTGCCTGGAGTGTATACGGACAAGTACTAGCGGGTTTTCCCTTCCACAATGAGCAGTTCTTC.

J is TRBJ1-4 and V is TRBV5-1, with D possibly matching TRBD1 (6 bases). Germline CDR1 reads SGHRS; CDR2 reads YFSETQ. V lost 4 bases, J lost 7 bases, and 17 bases lay in between. The CDR3 sequence is 15 residues long. The CDR3: CASSPTGGRREKLFF. The CDR3 DNA sequence: TGCGCCAGCAGCCCTACCGGGGGGCGACGTGAAAAACTGTTTTTT.

The V and J genes are TRBV19 and TRBJ1-6; the D is unclear. Germline CDR1 reads LNHDA; CDR2 reads SQIVND (reference sequence). This CDR3 is 14 amino acids long. V lost 4 bases to trimming and J lost 5 bases, with 9 bases between them. The CDR3 nucleotides are TGTGCCAGTAGTAGAGGGCCGGATAATTCACCCCTCCACTTT. Translation gives CASSRGPDNSPLHF.